A single T cell receptor beta chain is shown here with its context. Using immunoSEQ multiplex PCR, the repertoire was profiled, and TCRdb retains in-frame clones only, with some absent. The sample has roughly 40,000 clones, 80% seen once. These data belong to a study of blood T cell repertoires in COVID-19. Whole-study context: Material from acute and convalescent COVID-19 was sourced from the United States, Italy and Spain. T cells, B-cell-depleted T cells, or PBMCs supplied cDNA or gDNA.

CDR1 and CDR2 (germline): MNHEY, SVGEGT. This CDR3 is built from 18 residues. V lost 1 base, J lost 1 base, and 10 bases stayed unmatched. Sequencing used peripheral blood. The receptor was derived from a man between 70 and 80 years old with acute or convalescent COVID-19. The chain uses TRBV6-2 or TRBV6-3 and TRBJ2-3; TRBD1 aligns across 8 bases. This CDR3 reads CASSYFTFATGGTDTQYF. CDR3 DNA sequence: TGTGCCAGCAGTTACTTCACCTTTGCGACAGGGGGCACAGATACGCAGTATTTT.